The source of this TCR beta chain is a study of control samples from healthy donors and cancer patients. Assay: immunoSEQ multiplex PCR; the TCRdb copy retains only in-frame clones and omits some. Among roughly 120,000 clones listed, 85% to 95% were seen once. For this clone: A read error may produce the germline difference seen at one junction end.

The CDR3 runs 16 residues. Germline V lookup: CDR1 MNHEY, CDR2 SVGEGT. V gene TRBV6-2 or TRBV6-3 combines with J gene TRBJ2-7; 9 bases line up with TRBD1. The sequencing input was blood. The source is a man aged 25-40 years in good health. The CDR3 spells CAGSFLRDRASYEQYF. In nucleotides, the CDR3 is TGTGCCGGCAGCTTCCTCCGGGACAGGGCTTCCTACGAGCAGTACTTC.